What follows are 8 T cell receptor beta chains derived from one specimen sequenced in a study of CD8 T cells in Susac syndrome. RNA was extracted with the RNeasy kit, and a quantity of roughly 0.45 to 1 ug was reverse transcribed using random hexamers. TCRdb reprocessed the immunoSEQ multiplex PCR reads with MiXCR, giving one entry per CDR3 protein. The sample includes 170,000 or so distinct CDR3 sequences, over 85% of them seen just once. Sequencing was performed on CD4+ T cells from PBMCs. The origin of the receptors is a human donor with multiple sclerosis.

Remarks on this clonotype: The CDR3 does not close with the conserved phenylalanine or tryptophan, likely indicating a read error. The chain joins TRBV24-1 to TRBJ1-2; D gene unclear. Trimming cost V 6 bases and J 4 bases, with 11 bases left between them. The CDR3 extends over 13 amino acids. CDR1 is KGHDR, CDR2 SFDVKD, per germline. The CDR3 region has the DNA TGTGCCACCAGTAAATCGACACTCTATGGCTACACCTCC. This encodes CATSKSTLYGYTS.

V gene TRBV20-1 combines with J gene TRBJ1-1; maybe TRBD1 (6 bases). Germline V gene sequence: CDR1 DFQATT, CDR2 SNEGSKA (reference sequence). The V gene lost 1 base and the J gene lost 1 base, with 13 bases spanning the gap. This CDR3 is 15 amino acids long. CDR3 sequence reads: CSARAWDNQNTEAFF. The CDR3 DNA is TGCAGTGCTAGAGCTTGGGACAATCAGAACACTGAAGCTTTCTTT.

V and J are TRBV2 and TRBJ1-4, with D hard to call. Deletions cut 2 bases from V and 8 bases from J, with 3 bases between. Germline V gives CDR1 SNHLY, CDR2 FYNNEI. This CDR3 has 11 amino acids. The CDR3, as DNA: TGTGCCAGCAGTGAACGGGAAAAACTGTTTTTT. Its protein product is CASSEREKLFF.

V usage is TRBV2 and J usage is TRBJ1-5; D gene unclear. Germline loops: CDR1 SNHLY, CDR2 FYNNEI. Trimming left V 5 bases short and J 5 bases short, with 16 bases between. The CDR3 length is 15 residues. The CDR3 DNA reads as TGTGCCAGCAGTTCCTTAAACGGGATAGATCAGCCCCAGCATTTT. It encodes CASSSLNGIDQPQHF.

This chain connects TRBV6-5 to TRBJ2-6, with 7 bases fitting TRBD2. V trimming: 8 bases; J trimming: 1 base; junction bases outside the gene matches: 5. The CDR3 runs 15 residues. Germline lookup yields CDR1 MNHEY and CDR2 SVGAGI. CDR3 DNA sequence: TGTGCCAGCGCTGGGGGGGATTCTGGGGCCAACGTCCTGACTTTC. Amino acid sequence: CASAGGDSGANVLTF.

The V gene is TRBV20-1, the J gene TRBJ2-1; 9 bases match TRBD2. V gave up 3 bases and J gave up 4 bases; unmatched junction bases: 7. The length of the CDR3 is 15 residues. Germline V CDR1 and CDR2: DFQATT, SNEGSKA (reference sequence). The CDR3 here is CSASALAGKYNEQFF. The CDR3 coding sequence is TGCAGTGCTAGTGCTCTAGCGGGGAAATACAATGAGCAGTTCTTC.

The chain couples TRBV29-1 to TRBJ1-1; TRBD1 matches 8 bases. Losses at the gene ends were 6 bases for V and 2 bases for J; bases not matched to a gene: 5. CDR3 length: 13 amino acids. CDR1 and CDR2 from the germline V gene are SQVTM and ANQGSEA. In DNA, the CDR3 is TGCAGCGTGGGAGGACAGGGAAACACTGAAGCTTTCTTT. Translation: CSVGGQGNTEAFF.

The chain is built from TRBV11-2 and TRBJ2-3; D is unclear. Trimming took off 4 bases at V and 0 bases at J, with 14 bases between the two ends. This CDR3 spans 16 amino acids. The V gene's germline CDR1 is SGHAT and CDR2 FQNNGV. The CDR3: CASSSSSTQSTDTQYF. The CDR3 DNA reads TGTGCCAGCAGCTCGTCGTCGACACAGAGCACAGATACGCAGTATTTT.